These 2 T cell receptor beta chains were all obtained from the same sample, sequenced in a study of response to subunit inactivated influenza vaccine (dated by TCRdb to 2017 to 2018). The method behind the library was RT-PCR. The sequencer was an Illumina HiSeq 2500. In-frame beta chains were kept once TCRdb had trimmed the public reads at Q25 with fastp and called clones with MiXCR. Each entry merges the rows of one CDR3 protein and shows their most common DNA and genes. The sample table holds around 530,000 distinct CDR3 sequences, of which 15% to 20% were seen once. Jointly, the top ten make up less than 4% of the sample. Sequencing used CD4+ T cells sorted from PBMCs, obtained approximately 25 months after vaccination. These receptor sequences come from a man between 45 and 75 years old who received an inactivated influenza vaccine. Donor details come from another sample of the same person, matched by shared clones.

V is TRBV5-1 and J is TRBJ1-1; tentatively, D is TRBD1 (5 bases). The V end was cut by 1 base, the J end by 1 base, with 8 bases between. Looked up from germline, CDR1 is SGHRS and CDR2 is YFSETQ. The CDR3 is made up of 14 amino acids. CDR3 bases: TGCGCCAGCAGCTTGTATCAGGGGAACACTGAAGCTTTCTTT. It codes for CASSLYQGNTEAFF.

The V call is TRBV27, the J call TRBJ2-7, with D tentatively TRBD1 or TRBD2 (7 bases each). The CDR3 is made up of 14 amino acids. CDR1 is MNHEY and CDR2 is SMNVEV in the germline V gene (reference sequence). V shed 5 bases and J shed 2 bases, with 13 bases lying between them. CDR3 DNA: TGTGCCAGCAGTCCCAGGGGGGGGCCCTACGAGCAGTACTTC. Protein product: CASSPRGGPYEQYF.